Below are 2 T cell receptor beta chains sequenced from a single sample in a study of cytotoxic CD8 clonotypes in ibrutinib-treated CLL. Sequencing was performed with immunoSEQ multiplex PCR; in TCRdb, only in-frame clones are kept and a portion is missing. The sample records 25,000 to 30,000 clones, about three quarters being singletons. The input for sequencing was PBMCs, taken after 24 months of ibrutinib treatment. These receptors were taken from a human donor with chronic lymphocytic leukemia.

V and J are TRBV30 and TRBJ2-6, with D possibly TRBD1 on 5 matching bases. The germline gives CDR1 GTSNPN, CDR2 SVGIG (reference sequence). The CDR3 is 13 residues long. V lost 8 bases to trimming and J lost 2 bases, with 10 bases between them. The CDR3 DNA follows: TGTGCCCTCCAGGGAACTGGGGCCAACGTCCTGACTTTC. It specifies CALQGTGANVLTF.

The rearrangement uses TRBV7-9 and TRBJ2-5; D uncertain. Per the germline V gene, CDR1 is SEHNR and CDR2 is FQNEAQ (reference sequence). V lost 0 bases, J lost 4 bases, and 9 bases lay in between. The CDR3 spans 14 residues. CDR3 loop: CASSLAGEGETQYF. The CDR3 DNA sequence: TGTGCCAGCAGCTTAGCTGGGGAAGGAGAGACCCAGTACTTC.